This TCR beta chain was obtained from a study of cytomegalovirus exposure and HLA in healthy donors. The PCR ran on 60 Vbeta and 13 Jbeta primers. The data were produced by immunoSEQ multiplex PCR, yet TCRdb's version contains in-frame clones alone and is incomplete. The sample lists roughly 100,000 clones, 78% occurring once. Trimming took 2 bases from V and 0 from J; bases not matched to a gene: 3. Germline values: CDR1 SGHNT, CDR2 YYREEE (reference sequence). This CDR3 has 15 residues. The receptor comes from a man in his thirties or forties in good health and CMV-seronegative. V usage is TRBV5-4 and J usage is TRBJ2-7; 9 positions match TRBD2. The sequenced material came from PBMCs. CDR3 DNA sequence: TGTGCCAGCAGCTTAAGCGGGGGGAGCTCCTACGAGCAGTACTTC. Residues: CASSLSGGSSYEQYF.